The 25 T cell receptor beta chains listed next were all sequenced from one sample in a study of shared clonotypes between healthy human individuals. CD45RO-negative, CCR7-selected cells formed the naive CD8 fraction, which excluded terminally differentiated effector memory CD45RA+ cells. Method: immunoSEQ multiplex PCR; TCRdb's copy keeps in-frame clones and lacks some. Among about 2,200,000 clones listed, 90% to 95% were seen once. Sequencing was carried out using naive CD8+ T cells from PBMCs. The receptors here all came from a man between 18 and 29 years old in good health. Some clones in this sample may be carry-over from other donors' samples.

V usage is TRBV7-3 and J usage is TRBJ2-3; D is perhaps TRBD1 (6 bases). Between the trimmed V and J ends, which lost 5 bases and 2 bases, there was a span of 14 bases. CDR3 length equals 15 residues. From germline, CDR1 is SGHTA and CDR2 FQGTGA. CDR3 nucleotide sequence: TGTGCCAGCAGCACACGACAGGCCCCCACAGATACGCAGTATTTT. It is translated as CASSTRQAPTDTQYF. Based on the CDR3 plus reference TRBV7-3 and TRBJ2-3, the full variable domain is GAGVSQTPSNKVTEKGKYVELRCDPISGHTALYWYRQSLGQGPEFLIYFQGTGAADDSGLPNDRFFAVRPEGSVSTLKIQRTERGDSAVYLCASSTRQAPTDTQYFGPGTRLTVL.

Turning to this clone: The sample contains more than one DNA sequence encoding this CDR3. The rearrangement joins TRBV9 to TRBJ2-7; no clear D. V shed 4 bases and J shed 5 bases, with 10 bases lying between them. Germline loops: CDR1 SGDLS, CDR2 YYNGEE. This CDR3 contains 12 residues. This CDR3 is CASSPPGHEQYF. The DNA of the CDR3 is TGTGCCAGCAGCCCGCCGGGCCACGAGCAGTACTTC.

The CDR3 sequence: CATSRPQDRGTQPQHF. DNA of the CDR3: TGTGCCACCAGCAGACCTCAAGACAGGGGAACCCAGCCCCAGCATTTT. J is TRBJ1-5 and V is TRBV15; 8 nucleotides agree with TRBD1. The germline CDR1 and CDR2 sequences are LNHNV and YYDKDF (reference sequence). This CDR3 comprises 16 residues. J gave up 7 bases and V 2 bases, and 10 bases lay outside the gene matches.

V usage is TRBV11-2 and J usage is TRBJ2-1, with TRBD2 as a possible D gene (6 bases). From germline, CDR1 is SGHAT and CDR2 FQNNGV. The CDR3 totals 10 residues. The V end was cut by 10 bases, the J end by 10 bases, with 11 bases between. The chain's CDR3 is CATGATEQFF. The CDR3 DNA follows: TGTGCCACGGGAGCCACCGAGCAGTTCTTC.

J is TRBJ2-7 and V is TRBV7-9, with TRBD1 as a possible D gene (5 bases). There are 13 residues in the CDR3. Per germline, CDR1 SEHNR and CDR2 FQNEAQ (reference sequence). V was pared by 6 bases and J by 3 bases, with 12 bases between. The CDR3 coding sequence is TGTGCCAGCAGGCAGGACACCTACTACGAGCAGTACTTC. Amino acids: CASRQDTYYEQYF.

This chain connects TRBV7-8 to TRBJ1-2, with D perhaps TRBD1 (6 bases). V was clipped by 5 bases and J by 6 bases, with 16 bases between them. The CDR3 length is 14 residues. Germline CDR1 reads SGHVS; CDR2 reads FQNEAQ. The CDR3 DNA follows: TGTGCCAGCAGCCGAGAAGGACAGACCGATGGCTACACCTTC. Translating it yields CASSREGQTDGYTF.

This clone was seen a single time. The chain carries TRBV27 and TRBJ1-1; 8 nucleotides agree with TRBD1. V lost 6 bases to trimming and J lost 4 bases; unmatched junction nucleotides: 4. The CDR3 is 13 residues long. The germline V gene has CDR1 MNHEY and CDR2 SMNVEV (reference sequence). The CDR3 reads CASSRTGSTEAFF. In DNA form, the CDR3 reads TGTGCCAGCAGCAGGACAGGGTCCACTGAAGCTTTCTTT.

The V call is TRBV19, the J call TRBJ1-5; tentatively, D is TRBD1 (6 bases). The germline gives CDR1 LNHDA, CDR2 SQIVND (reference sequence). This CDR3 has 16 amino acids. V was shortened by 3 bases and J by 0 bases, with 12 bases between the two germline ends. DNA of the CDR3: TGTGCCAGTAGTATGGGACGGACAGATAGCAATCAGCCCCAGCATTTT. It specifies CASSMGRTDSNQPQHF.

The J gene is TRBJ2-5, the V gene TRBV14, with 9 bases that match TRBD1. This CDR3 is 17 amino acids long. Per the germline V gene, CDR1 is SGHDN and CDR2 is FVKESK. V gave up 3 bases and J gave up 5 bases; unmatched junction bases: 13. The CDR3 sequence: CASSHPPGQGEEETQYF. CDR3 nucleotide sequence: TGTGCCAGCAGCCATCCCCCGGGACAGGGTGAGGAGGAGACCCAGTACTTC. Looking up the rest from reference TRBV14 and TRBJ2-5 gives the full variable domain: EAGVTQFPSHSVIEKGQTVTLRCDPISGHDNLYWYRRVMGKEIKFLLHFVKESKQDESGMPNNRFLAERTGGTYSTLKVQPAELEDSGVYFCASSHPPGQGEEETQYFGPGTRLLVL.

This sequence joins TRBV12-5 and TRBJ2-5; 9 positions agree with TRBD2. The germline CDR1 and CDR2 sequences are LGHNT and FRNRAP. V gave up 2 bases and J gave up 4 bases; unmatched junction bases: 11. The CDR3 is 17 amino acids. The CDR3 here is CASGLSGRLAAGETQYF. The CDR3 bases are TGTGCTAGTGGTTTGAGTGGCAGACTAGCGGCCGGAGAGACCCAGTACTTC.

This clone was recorded a few times. The chain uses TRBV5-1 and TRBJ1-1; D unresolved. Per the germline V gene, CDR1 is SGHRS and CDR2 is YFSETQ. CDR3 size: 12 residues. Trimming cost V 9 bases and J 5 bases, with 14 bases left between them. In nucleotides, the CDR3 is TGCGCCACAGCCACAGAGGGAACTGAAGCTTTCTTT. As protein: CATATEGTEAFF.

CDR3 region: CASSHRLAGGTGELFF. In DNA form, the CDR3 reads TGTGCCAGCAGTCACAGACTAGCGGGAGGGACCGGGGAGCTGTTTTTT. The rearrangement links TRBV27 to TRBJ2-2; 14 bases fit TRBD2. CDR3 length: 16 amino acids. Trimming took 5 bases from V and 5 from J; bases not matched to a gene: 4. The germline gives CDR1 MNHEY, CDR2 SMNVEV (reference sequence).

The chain carries TRBV9 and TRBJ2-1; a weak D match, TRBD2 (6 bases). V was trimmed by 3 bases and J by 5 bases, leaving 15 bases between them. Germline values: CDR1 SGDLS, CDR2 YYNGEE. The CDR3 runs to 15 residues. The CDR3 is CASSGYGWGDNEQFF. In DNA, the CDR3 is TGTGCCAGCAGCGGCTACGGGTGGGGGGACAATGAGCAGTTCTTC.

This rearrangement joins TRBV28 to TRBJ2-7; a weak D match, TRBD1 (5 bases). CDR1 MDHEN and CDR2 SYDVKM come from the germline V gene. The CDR3 covers 14 residues. V gave up 4 bases and J gave up 7 bases, with 17 bases separating them. The DNA for the CDR3 is TGTGCCAGCAGTTATGGGGCAGGCCAAAGGGAGCAGTACTTC. It translates to CASSYGAGQREQYF.

The rearrangement joins TRBV4-1 to TRBJ2-1, with 9 bases aligning to TRBD1. The CDR3 loop spans 16 amino acids. Per germline, CDR1 MGHRA and CDR2 YSYEKL. The junction had 12 bases not matched to a gene; V was cut back by 5 bases and J by 7 bases. The CDR3 spells CASSLQNRGRWNEQFF. As DNA, the CDR3 is TGCGCCAGCAGCTTACAAAACAGGGGGCGGTGGAATGAGCAGTTCTTC.

The sample holds one count of this clone. The chain carries TRBV7-9 and TRBJ2-7, with 7 bases identical to TRBD2. J was trimmed by 2 bases and V by 2 bases; bases with no gene match: 3. This CDR3 has 14 residues. The germline V gene encodes CDR1 SEHNR and CDR2 FQNEAQ (reference sequence). As DNA, the CDR3 is TGTGCCAGCAGCTTAAAGCGGGACCCCTACGAGCAGTACTTC. Encoded protein: CASSLKRDPYEQYF.

This clone was observed a single time. The chain is built from TRBV5-6 and TRBJ1-5; no firm D call. The germline V gene encodes CDR1 SGHDT and CDR2 YYEEEE. V was clipped by 0 bases and J by 11 bases, with 12 bases between them. The CDR3 covers 13 residues. Here the CDR3 reads CASSLGATGAQHF. The CDR3 bases are TGTGCCAGCAGCTTGGGGGCTACCGGGGCCCAGCATTTT.

This sequence joins TRBV27 and TRBJ2-5; D may be TRBD1 (6 bases). V dropped 3 bases and J dropped 5 bases, with 19 bases sitting between them. The CDR3 has 16 amino acids. CDR1 and CDR2 (germline): MNHEY, SMNVEV (reference sequence). CDR3 bases: TGTGCCAGCAGTTTTCTTCAGGGGAGTAGTACGGAGACCCAGTACTTC. This translates into CASSFLQGSSTETQYF.

To note about this clone: This sample includes further DNA sequences coding for the same CDR3. V is TRBV7-3 and J is TRBJ1-1; possibly TRBD1 for D (5 bases). Trimming shortened V by 2 bases and J by 1 base, and 8 bases separated the two germline ends. Germline CDR1 and CDR2: SGHTA and FQGTGA. The CDR3 has 14 residues. CDR3 DNA: TGTGCCAGCAGCTTAGGGGGAAGGAACACTGAAGCTTTCTTT. It specifies CASSLGGRNTEAFF. Drawing the rest from reference TRBV7-3 and TRBJ1-1, the complete variable domain is GAGVSQTPSNKVTEKGKYVELRCDPISGHTALYWYRQSLGQGPEFLIYFQGTGAADDSGLPNDRFFAVRPEGSVSTLKIQRTERGDSAVYLCASSLGGRNTEAFFGQGTRLTVV.

The genes are TRBV27 and TRBJ2-7; D is undetermined. V was pared by 2 bases and J by 3 bases, with 8 bases between. The CDR3 consists of 13 residues. Per germline, CDR1 MNHEY and CDR2 SMNVEV (reference sequence). The CDR3 loop is CASSLGNFYEQYF. Here the CDR3 DNA reads TGTGCCAGCAGTTTAGGGAATTTCTACGAGCAGTACTTC.

Notes on this clone: This CDR3 is also generated by other DNA sequences in the sample. The chain is built from TRBV7-9 and TRBJ2-1; D is ambiguous. CDR1 SEHNR and CDR2 FQNEAQ come from the germline V gene (reference sequence). The CDR3 has 12 residues. V lost 0 bases to trimming and J lost 8 bases, with 5 bases between them. This chain's CDR3 is CASSLATDEQFF. DNA for the CDR3: TGTGCCAGCAGCTTAGCGACCGATGAGCAGTTCTTC.

This rearrangement joins TRBV9 to TRBJ2-7; 10 bases are shared with TRBD1. Germline V gene lookup returns CDR1 SGDLS and CDR2 YYNGEE. The CDR3 spans 16 residues. V lost 4 bases and J lost 3; bases outside the gene matches: 10. The CDR3 spells CASSSTRDRGVYEQYF. The CDR3 nucleotides are TGTGCCAGCAGCTCGACCCGGGACAGGGGTGTCTACGAGCAGTACTTC.

The chain combines TRBV19 with TRBJ2-7, with D possibly matching TRBD2 (6 bases). From germline, CDR1 is LNHDA and CDR2 SQIVND (reference sequence). Trimming removed 0 bases from V and 3 bases from J, with 18 bases in between. The length of the CDR3 is 17 residues. The CDR3 coding sequence is TGTGCCAGTAGTATAGATTCAACTAGCCCCTTTAGCTACGAGCAGTACTTC. This gives the protein CASSIDSTSPFSYEQYF.

This clone has only one observation. This chain connects TRBV19 to TRBJ1-2, with D uncertain. This CDR3 has 14 residues. In germline, CDR1 is LNHDA, CDR2 SQIVND (reference sequence). With 3 bases removed from V and 3 bases from J, the gap between germline ends came to 11 bases. CDR3 in DNA: TGTGCCAGTAGTATTAAGGGTTCAGACTATGGCTACACCTTC. Amino acids: CASSIKGSDYGYTF.

This chain connects TRBV4-2 to TRBJ2-1, with no clear D. Between the trimmed V and J ends, which lost 3 bases and 9 bases, there was a span of 15 bases. The CDR3 is made up of 14 amino acids. The germline gives CDR1 LGHNA, CDR2 YNFKEQ. Here the CDR3 DNA reads TGTGCCAGCAGCCAGCGGCGAGCTACAAGTGAGCAGTTCTTC. Protein: CASSQRRATSEQFF.